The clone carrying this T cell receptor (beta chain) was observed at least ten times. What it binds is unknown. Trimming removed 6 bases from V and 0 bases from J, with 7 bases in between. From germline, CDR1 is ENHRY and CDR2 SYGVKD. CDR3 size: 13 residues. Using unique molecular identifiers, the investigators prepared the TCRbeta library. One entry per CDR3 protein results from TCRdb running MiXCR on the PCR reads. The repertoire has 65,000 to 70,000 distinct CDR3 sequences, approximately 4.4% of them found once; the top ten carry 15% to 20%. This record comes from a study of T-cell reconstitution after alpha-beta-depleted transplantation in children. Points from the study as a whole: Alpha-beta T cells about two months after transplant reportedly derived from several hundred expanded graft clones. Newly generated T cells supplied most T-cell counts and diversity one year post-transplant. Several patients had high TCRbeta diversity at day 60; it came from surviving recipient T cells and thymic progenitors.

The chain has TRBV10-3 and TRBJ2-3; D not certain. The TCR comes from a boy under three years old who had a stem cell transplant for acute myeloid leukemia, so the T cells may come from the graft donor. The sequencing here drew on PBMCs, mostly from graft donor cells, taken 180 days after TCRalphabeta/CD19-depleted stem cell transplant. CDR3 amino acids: CAIRTDSTDTQYF. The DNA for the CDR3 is TGTGCCATCAGAACGGACAGCACAGATACGCAGTATTTT.